Following are 14 T cell receptor beta chains from one sample sequenced in a study of T-cell memory formation after mild COVID-19. TCRdb re-analysed the 5' RACE reads in MiXCR, keeping a single row per CDR3 protein. The sample records about 430,000 distinct CDR3 sequences, roughly 24% being singletons. The sample comprised PBMCs or a T cell subset sorted from them (not recorded which). These receptors all stem from an adult woman who had mild COVID-19 (a few samples of this study predate the infection). Cell type and time point are not known.

This clonotype was detected many times. The chain links TRBV3-1 to TRBJ2-3; D not resolved. Per germline, CDR1 LGHDT and CDR2 YNNKEL (reference sequence). This CDR3 has 14 residues. Between the trimmed V and J ends, which lost 2 bases and 0 bases, there was a span of 6 bases. The chain's CDR3 is CASSQTSSTDTQYF. CDR3 nucleotides: TGTGCCAGCAGCCAAACGTCTAGCACAGATACGCAGTATTTT.

This clonotype was seen only a few times. This chain links TRBV7-9 with TRBJ2-3; 8 positions agree with TRBD2. V lost 1 base, J lost 3 bases, and 6 bases stayed unmatched. Germline values: CDR1 SEHNR, CDR2 FQNEAQ (reference sequence). The CDR3 has 16 residues. This CDR3 reads CASSLGVAGRTDTQYF. The CDR3, as DNA: TGTGCCAGCAGCTTAGGGGTAGCGGGACGAACAGATACGCAGTATTTT.

CDR3 region: CASSLEPGSTDTQYF. The CDR3, as DNA: TGCGCCAGCAGCTTGGAACCCGGGAGCACAGATACGCAGTATTTT. This chain connects TRBV5-1 to TRBJ2-3, with no clear D. V shed 0 bases and J shed 0 bases, with 8 bases lying between them. Germline CDR1 SGHRS, CDR2 YFSETQ. The CDR3 is 15 residues long. Variable domain in full (rest from reference TRBV5-1 and TRBJ2-3): KAGVTQTPRYLIKTRGQQVTLSCSPISGHRSVSWYQQTPGQGLQFLFEYFSETQRNKGNFPGRFSGRQFSNSRSEMNVSTLELGDSALYLCASSLEPGSTDTQYFGPGTRLTVL.

The genes are TRBV24-1 and TRBJ1-1; D gene unclear. CDR1 and CDR2 from the germline V gene are KGHDR and SFDVKD. The CDR3 sequence is 13 residues long. V was trimmed by 2 bases and J by 1 base, leaving 4 bases between them. The DNA of the CDR3 is TGTGCCACCAGTGATTACCAGAACACTGAAGCTTTCTTT. Amino acids: CATSDYQNTEAFF.

The chain employs TRBV7-9 and TRBJ2-2; TRBD2 is a possible D gene (6 bases). The CDR3 runs to 17 residues. Germline assignment: CDR1 SEHNR and CDR2 FQNEAQ (reference sequence). The V and J ends lost 7 bases and 1 base respectively, with 19 bases between them. CDR3 in amino acids: CASKSSLAGRNTGELFF. In DNA, the CDR3 is TGTGCCAGCAAGTCCTCATTGGCGGGGAGGAACACCGGGGAGCTGTTTTTT.

The rearrangement uses TRBV7-8 and TRBJ2-1; D possibly uses TRBD1 or TRBD2 (6 bases each). Trimming left V 6 bases short and J 9 bases short, with 24 bases between. This CDR3 has 16 amino acids. CDR1 is SGHVS and CDR2 is FQNEAQ in the germline V gene. This CDR3 is CASRPPPGHRRGEQFF. CDR3 DNA sequence: TGTGCCAGCAGACCCCCCCCGGGACACCGGAGGGGTGAGCAGTTCTTC.

This clonotype was counted at least ten times. This chain joins TRBV20-1 and TRBJ2-3; 12 bases line up with TRBD2. J lost 3 bases, V lost 6 bases, and 13 bases had no gene match. The CDR3 loop spans 17 amino acids. Germline V gene sequence: CDR1 DFQATT, CDR2 SNEGSKA (reference sequence). CDR3 in amino acids: CSAKTSGSTTVTDTQYF. CDR3 nucleotides: TGCAGTGCCAAGACTAGCGGGAGCACGACAGTTACAGATACGCAGTATTTT.

This clonotype was detected once. The V gene is TRBV7-6, the J gene TRBJ2-1; TRBD2 matches at 8 bases. The CDR3 length is 14 residues. CDR1 is SGHVS, CDR2 FNYEAQ, per germline. Germline trimming cut 6 bases from V and 6 bases from J; bases unmatched to any gene: 7. The CDR3 DNA is TGTGCCAGCAGGTCAGCGGGAGATAGCAATGAGCAGTTCTTC. Amino acids: CASRSAGDSNEQFF.

The genes are TRBV24-1 and TRBJ1-2, with 7 bases that match TRBD1. The CDR3 is 14 residues long. V shed 6 bases, J shed 8 bases, and the junction held 11 bases outside the gene matches. The germline gives CDR1 KGHDR, CDR2 SFDVKD. The CDR3 loop is CATSWTGVGGGYTF. As DNA, the CDR3 is TGTGCCACCAGTTGGACAGGCGTCGGAGGGGGCTACACCTTC.

The V and J genes are TRBV12-3 or TRBV12-4 and TRBJ2-5, with D perhaps given as TRBD1 or TRBD2 (5 bases each). The CDR3 covers 14 residues. The ends were cut back, 4 bases at V and 5 bases at J, with 14 bases in the middle. This CDR3 is CASSWGSGRETQYF. The CDR3, as DNA: TGTGCCAGCAGTTGGGGGTCCGGGCGGGAGACCCAGTACTTC.

V usage is TRBV29-1 and J usage is TRBJ2-5; D may be TRBD2 (5 bases). Looked up from germline, CDR1 is SQVTM and CDR2 is ANQGSEA. Trimming took off 7 bases at V and 3 bases at J, with 15 bases between the two ends. The CDR3 is 13 residues long. The CDR3 DNA reads as TGCAGCGCTCCCCGAGGGAGTGAAGAGACCCAGTACTTC. Amino acid sequence: CSAPRGSEETQYF.

This sequence joins TRBV5-6 and TRBJ1-6; D remains unclear. Deletions cut 0 bases from V and 9 bases from J, with 7 bases between. The CDR3 spans 13 residues. Looked up from germline, CDR1 is SGHDT and CDR2 is YYEEEE. In nucleotides, the CDR3 is TGTGCCAGCAGCTTGGCCGGAGCTTCACCCCTCCACTTT. This gives the protein CASSLAGASPLHF.

This clonotype was recorded only once. The chain uses TRBV12-3 or TRBV12-4 and TRBJ2-1; 9 bases match TRBD2. The CDR3 totals 17 residues. After removal of 6 bases from V and 10 bases from J, the junction contained 19 bases not matched to a gene. The CDR3, as DNA: TGTGCCAGCAGCCCTATTCCGCCGGGACTAGCCCCCGGGGAGCAGTTCTTC. It specifies CASSPIPPGLAPGEQFF.

This clonotype was found a few times. The genes are TRBV6-5 and TRBJ1-1, with D unresolved. CDR3 length: 14 amino acids. Germline V gene data show CDR1 as MNHEY and CDR2 as SVGAGI. The ends were cut back, 2 bases at V and 5 bases at J, with 12 bases in the middle. The CDR3 DNA reads as TGTGCCAGCAGTTACAGGCCGCAGTCAACTGAAGCTTTCTTT. Residues: CASSYRPQSTEAFF.